A single sample is the source of the 3 T cell receptor beta chains below, sequenced in a study of identical twins. Each CDR3 protein is one row after TCRdb ran MiXCR on the 5' RACE reads. The sample records 1.5 million to 2 million distinct CDR3 sequences, 25% to 35% being singletons. Sequenced sample: cord blood. These receptors were collected from a newborn girl in good health.

J is TRBJ1-4 and V is TRBV5-1; 7 bases are a match to TRBD1. This CDR3 has 13 amino acids. After removal of 6 bases from V and 7 bases from J, the junction contained 6 bases not matched to a gene. The germline V gene has CDR1 SGHRS and CDR2 YFSETQ. CDR3 in DNA: TGCGCCAGCAAAAGAGGACAGGCTGAAAAACTGTTTTTT. Protein: CASKRGQAEKLFF.

There are a few counts of this clonotype. V usage is TRBV4-1 and J usage is TRBJ2-7, with D tentatively TRBD2 (6 bases). This CDR3 spans 15 amino acids. Germline V gene sequence: CDR1 MGHRA, CDR2 YSYEKL. V gave up 3 bases and J gave up 0 bases, with 12 bases separating them. The CDR3 DNA is TGCGCCAGCAGCCACGGCGGGGCTCTCTCCTACGAGCAGTACTTC. Translated, it gives CASSHGGALSYEQYF.

The chain joins TRBV19 to TRBJ2-3; the match to TRBD1 covers 7 bases. Germline CDR1 reads LNHDA; CDR2 reads SQIVND (reference sequence). After removal of 7 bases from V and 5 bases from J, the junction contained 9 bases not matched to a gene. The CDR3 loop spans 14 amino acids. The CDR3 DNA sequence: TGTGCCAGTACTCAGACAGGGCTGGGAGATACGCAGTATTTT. Translation gives CASTQTGLGDTQYF.